This T cell receptor beta chain was found in a study of shared clonotypes between healthy human individuals. Germline CDR1 reads SGHVS; CDR2 reads FNYEAQ. Trimming at V came to 5 bases and at J to 5 bases, leaving 8 bases not matched to a gene. This CDR3 is built from 14 residues. Profiled with immunoSEQ multiplex PCR; TCRdb holds only in-frame clones, not every one. The table shows roughly 1,500,000 clones, with approximately 98.5% occurring only once. Specimen: naive CD4+ T cells sorted from blood. Noted subset: CD45RA+ positively selected. This TCR was recovered from a man younger than 45 in good health. This chain joins TRBV7-6 and TRBJ2-5, with TRBD1 matching 7 bases. The CDR3 sequence: CASSIGDRVETQYF. Here the CDR3 DNA reads TGTGCCAGCAGCATTGGGGACAGAGTCGAGACCCAGTACTTC.